The T cell receptor beta chain described here comes from a study of OX40 agonist ivuxolimab in advanced cancers. Findings and limits, study-wide: Partial responders dosed at 0.1-3.0 mg/kg displayed clonal expansion ranking among the lowest. The mean number of expanded clones was higher in CD8+ T cells than in CD4+.

CDR1 and CDR2 from the germline V gene are MNHNS and SASEGT. The CDR3 runs to 17 residues. The V gene end was trimmed by 4 bases and the J gene end by 1 base; junction bases not matched to a gene: 10. About this clone itself: What it binds is not known.

Assay used: immunoSEQ multiplex PCR; TCRdb lists only in-frame clones, some missing. The table has around 56,000 clones, roughly 80% seen once. The gene calls are TRBV6-1 and TRBJ1-1; 9 positions agree with TRBD1. This clonotype was sampled from an adult with an advanced solid tumor such as melanoma, head and neck, liver or kidney cancer. Sequenced material: CD4+ or CD8+ T cells sorted from blood, taken in a trial of the OX40 agonist ivuxolimab. CDR3 sequence: CASSGRSGTGTNTEAFF. The CDR3, as DNA: TGTGCCAGCAGTGGCCGATCCGGGACAGGGACGAACACTGAAGCTTTCTTT.